This T cell receptor (beta chain) was sequenced during a study of T-cell reconstitution after alpha-beta-depleted transplantation in children. This clonotype came up a few times. The CDR3 length is 17 residues. With 4 bases removed from V and 0 bases from J, the gap between germline ends came to 20 bases. Germline CDR1 reads SGDLS; CDR2 reads YYNGEE. This sample's TCRbeta library carried unique molecular identifier barcodes. From the PCR reads, TCRdb called clonotypes with MiXCR, one entry per CDR3 protein. The table shows about 500,000 distinct CDR3 sequences, with around a third occurring only once.

This chain links TRBV9 with TRBJ2-7; D perhaps matches TRBD2 (6 bases). This sequence was found in a human donor who donated a stem cell graft to a child with aplastic anemia. Sequencing was performed on PBMCs from the stem cell graft donor, taken from the stem cell graft. The CDR3 DNA reads as TGTGCCAGCAGCTCGCGCCCGATCGGGAGAGACTCCTACGAGCAGTACTTC. This sequence encodes CASSSRPIGRDSYEQYF.